These 11 T cell receptor beta chains originate from one sample sequenced in a study of T cell repertoires in cytomegalovirus infection. TCRdb re-called the reads through MiXCR, storing one row per CDR3 protein. The profile shows 570,000 or so distinct CDR3 sequences, approximately 40% of them singletons. No antigen is known for these receptors. This material consisted of cultured PBMCs, taken from culture after CMV antigen stimulation. The receptors originated from a human donor in good health (CMV status not recorded). Some clones in this sample may be carry-over from other donors' samples.

The J gene is TRBJ1-2, the V gene TRBV25-1, with 7 bases lining up with TRBD1. The CDR3 totals 16 residues. Germline-derived CDR1 and CDR2 are MGHDK and SYGVNS. The junction had 13 bases not matched to a gene; V was cut back by 4 bases and J by 5 bases. The CDR3 bases are TGTGCCAGCAGTGTCCACCACCCGGGACAGCAATATGGCTACACCTTC. Protein product: CASSVHHPGQQYGYTF.

This clonotype was seen repeatedly, ten times or more. The rearrangement links TRBV19 to TRBJ2-3; D remains ambiguous. V gave up 3 bases and J gave up 2 bases, with 9 bases separating them. CDR3 size: 14 residues. CDR1 and CDR2 from the germline V gene are LNHDA and SQIVND (reference sequence). The chain's CDR3 is CASSIDLSTDTQYF. DNA for the CDR3: TGTGCCAGTAGTATCGACCTATCCACAGATACGCAGTATTTT.

This clonotype occurred a few times. This chain connects TRBV7-8 to TRBJ2-7; 8 nucleotides align to TRBD2. The trim removed 1 base at V and 6 bases at J, leaving 14 bases unmatched. Germline CDR1 and CDR2: SGHVS and FQNEAQ. The CDR3 is made up of 17 amino acids. The CDR3 DNA sequence: TGTGCCAGCAGCTTAGTAGCGGGGAGCGGGCCCGGAGGCGAGCAGTACGTC. Translated, it gives CASSLVAGSGPGGEQYV.

The chain links TRBV14 to TRBJ1-1; D may be TRBD1 (6 bases). Germline V gene sequence: CDR1 SGHDN, CDR2 FVKESK. The CDR3 is made up of 16 amino acids. V lost 0 bases, J lost 1 base, and 12 bases lay in between. This chain's CDR3 is CASSQDFSDRNTEAFF. Here the CDR3 DNA reads TGTGCCAGCAGCCAAGATTTTTCGGACAGGAACACTGAAGCTTTCTTT.

This chain links TRBV7-2 with TRBJ2-3; D is tentatively TRBD1 or TRBD2 (5 bases each). The V gene's germline CDR1 is SGHTA and CDR2 FQGNSA. The CDR3 consists of 15 residues. Trimming pared 1 base from V and 2 bases from J, leaving 10 bases between. CDR3 coding DNA: TGTGCCAGCAGCTTAGGGGACGGGGTCACAGATACGCAGTATTTT. As protein: CASSLGDGVTDTQYF.

The chain couples TRBV12-3 or TRBV12-4 to TRBJ2-3, with D uncertain. V was pared by 2 bases and J by 0 bases, with 12 bases between. The length of the CDR3 is 16 residues. In DNA form, the CDR3 reads TGTGCCAGCAGTTTACTGCGAGGAACTAGCACAGATACGCAGTATTTT. This encodes CASSLLRGTSTDTQYF.

CDR3 in DNA: TGCAGTGCATACTTTAGCGGGAGGGCCGAGGGGATTCAAGAGACCCAGTACTTC. Protein product: CSAYFSGRAEGIQETQYF. The chain recombines TRBV20-1 with TRBJ2-5; 11 nucleotides match TRBD2. The CDR3 is 18 residues long. V dropped 6 bases and J dropped 2; count of bases not matched to a gene: 17. CDR1 is DFQATT, CDR2 SNEGSKA, per germline (reference sequence).

The chain is built from TRBV5-4 and TRBJ2-7, with a tentative D call TRBD1 (5 bases). CDR1 SGHNT and CDR2 YYREEE come from the germline V gene (reference sequence). The CDR3 loop spans 15 amino acids. Trimming cost V 3 bases and J 4 bases, with 17 bases left between them. CDR3 bases: TGTGCCAGCAGCTCCCGTGAAAGGGGCGCGTACGAGCAGTACTTC. Its translation: CASSSRERGAYEQYF.

This clonotype was recorded a few times. The chain joins TRBV7-6 to TRBJ2-3; D may be TRBD2 (5 bases). Looked up from germline, CDR1 is SGHVS and CDR2 is FNYEAQ. V was trimmed by 9 bases and J by 3 bases, leaving 16 bases between them. CDR3 size: 14 residues. In DNA, the CDR3 is TGTGCCAGTACGAAACTAGTGGCAACAGATACGCAGTATTTT. As protein: CASTKLVATDTQYF.

This clonotype was recorded a few times. This rearrangement joins TRBV7-8 to TRBJ1-1; perhaps TRBD1 as D (5 bases). V shed 8 bases and J shed 8 bases, with 9 bases lying between them. Germline loops: CDR1 SGHVS, CDR2 FQNEAQ. The CDR3 has 10 residues. The CDR3 DNA sequence: TGTGCCAGCGGGGACGTAGAAGCTTTCTTT. Its protein product is CASGDVEAFF.

This clonotype has more than one count but fewer than ten. V gene TRBV7-8 combines with J gene TRBJ1-5; D remains ambiguous. CDR3 size: 13 residues. CDR1 and CDR2 (germline): SGHVS, FQNEAQ. Between the trimmed V and J ends, which lost 1 base and 9 bases, there was a span of 10 bases. CDR3 amino acids: CASSLGPLGPQHF. Here the CDR3 DNA reads TGTGCCAGCAGCTTAGGACCCTTGGGGCCCCAGCATTTT.